The next 16 T cell receptor beta chains were all read from a single sample in a study of blood T cell repertoires in COVID-19. TCRdb's table, derived via immunoSEQ multiplex PCR, lists solely in-frame clones and lacks some. The profile covers tens of thousands of clones, with more than 75% appearing a single time and around 12% taken by the ten largest. Sequenced input: peripheral blood. The receptor set was obtained from a human donor in a cohort sampled during active COVID-19. The donor label of this sample is uncertain.

The rearrangement links TRBV10-2 to TRBJ2-7, with TRBD1 identical over 9 bases. Germline CDR1 reads WSHSY; CDR2 reads SAAADI. This CDR3 is 15 amino acids long. The trim removed 8 bases at V and 0 bases at J, leaving 8 bases unmatched. CDR3 sequence reads: CASSGWDRDSYEQYF. The CDR3 DNA reads as TGCGCCAGCTCGGGGTGGGACAGGGACTCCTACGAGCAGTACTTC.

V usage is TRBV11-3 and J usage is TRBJ2-7; D is possibly TRBD2 (5 bases). Trimming removed 4 bases from V and 2 bases from J, with 12 bases in between. The CDR3 extends over 14 amino acids. CDR1 and CDR2 (germline): SGHNT, YENEEA. The CDR3 region is CASSWGEIPYEQYF. The DNA for the CDR3 is TGTGCCAGCAGCTGGGGAGAGATACCCTACGAGCAGTACTTC.

This chain joins TRBV3-1 (or the pseudogene TRBV3-2) and TRBJ2-5, with TRBD2 identical over 7 bases. V shed 4 bases, J shed 2 bases, and the junction held 4 bases outside the gene matches. Germline-derived CDR1 and CDR2 are LGHDT and YNNKEL (reference sequence). The CDR3 has 14 residues. CDR3 amino acids: CASSRDYQQETQYF. Here the CDR3 DNA reads TGTGCCAGCAGCCGGGACTACCAGCAAGAGACCCAGTACTTC.

This clone is a singleton in its sample. The genes are TRBV5-4 and TRBJ2-7; tentative D call: TRBD2 (7 bases). Trimming stripped 4 bases from V and 6 bases from J, with 14 bases between. The CDR3 sequence is 13 residues long. From germline, CDR1 is SGHNT and CDR2 YYREEE (reference sequence). The CDR3 DNA reads as TGTGCCAGCAGCCCTGGGGGGGGCGTCGAGCAGTACTTC. This gives the protein CASSPGGGVEQYF.

The V call is TRBV19, the J call TRBJ1-5, with TRBD1 matching 11 bases. Trimming cost V 10 bases and J 3 bases; bases outside gene matches: 2. The CDR3 spans 13 residues. Germline V lookup: CDR1 LNHDA, CDR2 SQIVND (reference sequence). CDR3 sequence: CATGQGANQPQHF. In DNA form, the CDR3 reads TGTGCCACCGGACAGGGGGCCAATCAGCCCCAGCATTTT.

This clone was picked up a small number of times. The V and J genes are TRBV6-5 and TRBJ2-7; 12 bases line up with TRBD2. Germline CDR1 and CDR2: MNHEY and SVGAGI. The J segment lost 7 bases and the V segment lost 8 bases, leaving 6 bases of the junction unmatched. The CDR3 spans 13 residues. The CDR3 DNA is TGTGCCAGCCGACTAGCGGGAGCTGGGGAGCAGTACTTC. Protein: CASRLAGAGEQYF.

The chain recombines TRBV18 with TRBJ2-7; D possibly corresponds to TRBD1 (6 bases). CDR1 and CDR2 from the germline V gene are KGHSH and LQKENI. The CDR3 is made up of 15 amino acids. Deletions cut 0 bases from V and 4 bases from J, with 13 bases between. The CDR3 coding sequence is TGTGCCAGCTCACCACCGGAACAGGGTGTATACGAGCAGTACTTC. Amino acid sequence: CASSPPEQGVYEQYF.

The V gene is TRBV11-2, the J gene TRBJ2-7; TRBD2 agrees at 10 bases. CDR3 length equals 18 residues. The germline gives CDR1 SGHAT, CDR2 FQNNGV. The V segment lost 5 bases and the J segment 2 bases; nucleotides outside the gene matches: 15. The CDR3 DNA reads as TGTGCCAGCAGCCGGATACGGACTAGCGGCCAGAGGGCCTACGAGCAGTACTTC. It yields the protein CASSRIRTSGQRAYEQYF.

In DNA form, the CDR3 reads TGTGCCAGCAGCTTGGAGGACAGGAACGGGGGAACGCAGTATTTT. It codes for CASSLEDRNGGTQYF. This chain uses TRBV5-6 with TRBJ2-3, with D possibly being TRBD1 (7 bases). Germline V gives CDR1 SGHDT, CDR2 YYEEEE. Trimming stripped 0 bases from V and 9 bases from J, with 17 bases between. The CDR3 spans 15 residues.

This clone was seen more than once but under ten times. The chain is built from TRBV30 and TRBJ1-6; no reliable D call. Germline values: CDR1 GTSNPN, CDR2 SVGIG (reference sequence). V dropped 0 bases and J dropped 7 bases, with 13 bases sitting between them. The CDR3 contains 15 residues. The CDR3 loop reads CAWSVRGNGNSPLHF. CDR3 nucleotide sequence: TGTGCCTGGAGTGTACGAGGGAATGGGAATTCACCCCTCCACTTT.

The chain is built from TRBV6-4 and TRBJ1-6; D gene ambiguous. The CDR3 spans 13 residues. From germline, CDR1 is MRHNA and CDR2 SNTAGT. The V gene lost 2 bases and the J gene lost 10 bases, with 9 bases spanning the gap. CDR3 residues: CASSDRENSPLHF. The CDR3 DNA reads as TGTGCCAGCAGTGACAGGGAGAACTCACCCCTCCACTTT.

The genes are TRBV27 and TRBJ2-5; 11 bases agree with TRBD2. The CDR3 is made up of 16 amino acids. V lost 2 bases and J lost 1; bases outside the gene matches: 3. Germline V gene lookup returns CDR1 MNHEY and CDR2 SMNVEV (reference sequence). CDR3 nucleotides: TGTGCCAGCAGTTTAGTAGCGGGAGGGGCCCAAGAGACCCAGTACTTC. It yields the protein CASSLVAGGAQETQYF.

The genes are TRBV30 and TRBJ2-2, with TRBD2 matching 10 bases. With 4 bases clipped from V and 5 bases from J, the junction kept 4 bases outside the gene matches. This CDR3 region has 14 residues. Germline values: CDR1 GTSNPN, CDR2 SVGIG (reference sequence). The CDR3 sequence: CAWTSGSSTGELFF. Written as DNA, the CDR3 is TGTGCCTGGACTAGCGGGAGTTCAACCGGGGAGCTGTTTTTT.

The chain has TRBV6-5 and TRBJ2-1, with D unresolved. The CDR3 contains 15 residues. The V end was cut by 4 bases, the J end by 0 bases, with 10 bases between. Germline CDR1 MNHEY, CDR2 SVGAGI. CDR3 bases: TGTGCCAGCAGTTCGCAGGCGAGCTCCTACAATGAGCAGTTCTTC. Translating gives CASSSQASSYNEQFF.

The chain links TRBV5-1 to TRBJ2-2, with 7 bases identical to TRBD2. Per the germline V gene, CDR1 is SGHRS and CDR2 is YFSETQ. J was trimmed by 5 bases and V by 0 bases; bases with no gene match: 4. This CDR3 is built from 15 residues. This CDR3 reads CASSLAGTMTGELFF. Written as DNA, the CDR3 is TGCGCCAGCAGCTTGGCCGGGACTATGACCGGGGAGCTGTTTTTT.

This chain uses TRBV7-9 with TRBJ2-7; possibly TRBD2 for D (6 bases). The germline V gene encodes CDR1 SEHNR and CDR2 FQNEAQ (reference sequence). V was shortened by 5 bases and J by 7 bases, with 18 bases between the two germline ends. There are 14 residues in the CDR3. CDR3 region: CASSLTTGLVEQYF. CDR3 bases: TGTGCCAGCAGCCTTACGACGGGACTGGTGGAGCAGTACTTC.